This TCR beta chain emerged from a study of T cell responses to AZD1222 COVID-19 vaccine. Study outcomes and limitations: No day 14 peak samples; only post-peak repertoires were characterized.

Method: immunoSEQ multiplex PCR; TCRdb's copy keeps in-frame clones and lacks some. Of 100,000 or so clones listed, around nine tenths are singletons. This clone was observed once. Its matching antigen is unknown. The CDR3 has 12 amino acids. V lost 6 bases and J lost 8; bases outside the gene matches: 6. The germline gives CDR1 MNHEY, CDR2 SMNVEV (reference sequence). This sequence joins TRBV27 and TRBJ1-1; the match to TRBD1 covers 7 bases. This clonotype was sampled from an adult who received the AZD1222 COVID-19 vaccine. The input for sequencing was peripheral blood, taken 28 days after the second AZD1222 dose. The chain's CDR3 is CASRNTGQEAFF. The CDR3 DNA reads as TGTGCCAGCAGGAATACGGGACAGGAAGCTTTCTTT.